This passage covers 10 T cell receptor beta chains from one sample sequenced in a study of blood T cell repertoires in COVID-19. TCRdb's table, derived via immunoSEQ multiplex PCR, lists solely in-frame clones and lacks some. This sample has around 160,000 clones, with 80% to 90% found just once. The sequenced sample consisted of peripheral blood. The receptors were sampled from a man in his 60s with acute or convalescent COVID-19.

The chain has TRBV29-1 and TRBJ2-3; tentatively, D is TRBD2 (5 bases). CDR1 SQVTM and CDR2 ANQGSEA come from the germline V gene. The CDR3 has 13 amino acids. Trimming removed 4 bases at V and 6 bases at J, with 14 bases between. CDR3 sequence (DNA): TGCAGCGTTGTAGTACTGGGCGGGGATACGCAGTATTTT. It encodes CSVVVLGGDTQYF.

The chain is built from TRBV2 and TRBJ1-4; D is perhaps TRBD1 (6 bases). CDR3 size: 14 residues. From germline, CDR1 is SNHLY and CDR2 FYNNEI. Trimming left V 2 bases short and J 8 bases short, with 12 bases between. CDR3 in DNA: TGTGCCAGCAGTGAAATGGGGGCAGAGGAAAAACTGTTTTTT. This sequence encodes CASSEMGAEEKLFF.

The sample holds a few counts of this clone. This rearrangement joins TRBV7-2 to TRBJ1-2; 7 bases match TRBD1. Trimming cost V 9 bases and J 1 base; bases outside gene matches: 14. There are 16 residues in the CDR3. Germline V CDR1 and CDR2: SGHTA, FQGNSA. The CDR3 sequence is CARARQGGRYNYGYTF. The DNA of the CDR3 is TGTGCCAGAGCTAGACAGGGCGGGCGATATAACTATGGCTACACCTTC.

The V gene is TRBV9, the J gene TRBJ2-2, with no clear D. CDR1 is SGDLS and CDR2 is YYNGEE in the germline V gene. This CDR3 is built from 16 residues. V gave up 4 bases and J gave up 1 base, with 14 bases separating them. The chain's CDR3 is CASSTQRLVNTGELFF. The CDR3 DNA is TGTGCCAGCAGCACCCAGAGGCTGGTGAACACCGGGGAGCTGTTTTTT.

The chain's CDR3 is CASSYFGLLNSPLHF. CDR3 DNA: TGTGCCAGCAGTTATTTCGGACTTCTGAATTCACCCCTCCACTTT. V gene TRBV6-5 combines with J gene TRBJ1-6; D remains ambiguous. In germline, CDR1 is MNHEY, CDR2 SVGAGI. The CDR3 is made up of 15 amino acids. V lost 3 bases, J lost 7 bases, and 13 bases lay in between.

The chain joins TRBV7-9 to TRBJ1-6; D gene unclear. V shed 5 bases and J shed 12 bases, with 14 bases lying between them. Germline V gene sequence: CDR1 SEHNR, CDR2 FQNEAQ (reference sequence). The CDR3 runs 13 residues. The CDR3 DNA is TGTGCCAGCAGCACCGGGGAAACTAGACCCCTCCACTTT. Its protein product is CASSTGETRPLHF.

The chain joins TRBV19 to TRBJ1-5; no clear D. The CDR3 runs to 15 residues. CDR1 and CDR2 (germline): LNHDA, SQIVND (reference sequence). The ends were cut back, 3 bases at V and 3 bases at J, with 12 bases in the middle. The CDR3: CASSIWEGDNQPQHF. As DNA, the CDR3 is TGTGCCAGTAGTATCTGGGAGGGAGACAATCAGCCCCAGCATTTT.

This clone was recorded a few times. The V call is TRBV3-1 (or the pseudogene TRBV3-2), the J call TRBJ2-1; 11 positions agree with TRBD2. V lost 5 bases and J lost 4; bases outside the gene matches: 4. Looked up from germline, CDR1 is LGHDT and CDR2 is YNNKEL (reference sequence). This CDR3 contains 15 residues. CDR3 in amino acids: CASSSGTSGYNEQFF. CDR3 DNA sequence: TGTGCCAGCAGCTCCGGGACTAGCGGATACAATGAGCAGTTCTTC.

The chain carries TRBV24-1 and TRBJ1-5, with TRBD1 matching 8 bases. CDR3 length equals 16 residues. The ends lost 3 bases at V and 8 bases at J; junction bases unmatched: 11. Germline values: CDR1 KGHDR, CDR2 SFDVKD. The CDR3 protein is CATSDARTGRGEPQHF. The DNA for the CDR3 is TGTGCCACCAGTGATGCTCGGACAGGGAGGGGAGAGCCCCAGCATTTT.

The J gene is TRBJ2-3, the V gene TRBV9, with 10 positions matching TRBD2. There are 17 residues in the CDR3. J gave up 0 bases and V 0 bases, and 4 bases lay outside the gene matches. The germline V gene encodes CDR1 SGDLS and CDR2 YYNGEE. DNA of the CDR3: TGTGCCAGCAGCGTAGGAGGGACTAGCGAGAGCACAGATACGCAGTATTTT. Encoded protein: CASSVGGTSESTDTQYF.